This TCR beta chain was captured in a study of neurological immune-mediated disorders. Study-wide results and limits: No CDR3 amino acid sequences were shared by expanded clones across subjects, suggesting private repertoires in all groups. Multiple sclerosis was found to have the least TCR clonal expansion, below healthy controls, and HTLV-1-associated myelopathy the most.

Time point described: longitudinal time-point 1 (baseline). The CDR3 spans 15 residues. Germline CDR1 MNHNS, CDR2 SASEGT. V was pared by 6 bases and J by 1 base, with 3 bases of the junction left unmatched. This clonotype was seen ten or more times. What it recognizes is unknown. The method for making cDNA was 5'RACE, and it used 10-nucleotide random UMIs. TCRdb ran MiXCR on the 5' RACE reads and lists one entry per CDR3 protein. The sample contains tens of thousands of distinct CDR3 sequences, approximately 13% of which appear only once. This receptor was identified in a female donor with HTLV-1-associated myelopathy (HAM/TSP). Sequences were obtained from PBMCs. V and J are TRBV6-1 and TRBJ2-2, with 9 positions matching TRBD1. The CDR3 bases are TGTGCCAGCAGGCCGGACAGGGGGAACACCGGGGAGCTGTTTTTT. The encoded protein is CASRPDRGNTGELFF.